The next 23 T cell receptor beta chains were all read from a single sample in a study of T-cell memory formation after mild COVID-19. MiXCR, run by TCRdb on the 5' RACE reads, gives a single entry per CDR3 protein. The data hold hundreds of thousands of distinct CDR3 sequences, with approximately 24% observed a single time. The sequenced sample consisted of PBMCs or a T cell subset sorted from them (not recorded which). These receptors were taken from an adult woman who had mild COVID-19 (a few samples of this study predate the infection). Cell type and time point are not known.

This clonotype has just a few counts. The rearrangement joins TRBV27 to TRBJ2-3; 16 positions agree with TRBD2. This CDR3 contains 18 residues. In germline, CDR1 is MNHEY, CDR2 SMNVEV (reference sequence). The J segment lost 4 bases and the V segment lost 7 bases, leaving 11 bases of the junction unmatched. The CDR3 DNA reads TGTGCCAGCAACCCCGGGACTAGCGGGGGGGTTGTGGCAGATACGCAGTATTTT. It encodes CASNPGTSGGVVADTQYF.

This clonotype has a count of ten or more. The V gene is TRBV6-2 or TRBV6-3, the J gene TRBJ1-1; maybe TRBD1 (6 bases). The CDR3 is 13 residues long. With 5 bases removed from V and 0 bases from J, the gap between germline ends came to 7 bases. Germline V CDR1 and CDR2: MNHEY, SVGEGT. This CDR3 reads CASSRGMNTEAFF. The CDR3 nucleotides are TGTGCCAGCAGTAGGGGGATGAACACTGAAGCTTTCTTT.

This clonotype turned up a few times. The J gene is TRBJ2-5, the V gene TRBV4-1, with a tentative D call TRBD1 (6 bases). This CDR3 spans 14 amino acids. Trimming shortened V by 5 bases and J by 2 bases, and 12 bases separated the two germline ends. Germline CDR1 MGHRA, CDR2 YSYEKL. The CDR3 DNA sequence: TGCGCCAGCAGCAAAAGGACAGTACAAGAGACCCAGTACTTC. Translated: CASSKRTVQETQYF.

The J gene is TRBJ2-1, the V gene TRBV7-8; D perhaps matches TRBD2 (5 bases). Germline V gives CDR1 SGHVS, CDR2 FQNEAQ. Trimming shortened V by 4 bases and J by 4 bases, and 17 bases separated the two germline ends. CDR3 length: 16 amino acids. The CDR3: CASSSPGVTSYNEQFF. CDR3 DNA: TGTGCCAGCAGCTCCCCCGGGGTAACTTCGTACAATGAGCAGTTCTTC.

Here the CDR3 DNA reads TGTGCCAGCTCATCGGGACACCGAGGGAGCACAGATACGCAGTATTTT. Encoded protein: CASSSGHRGSTDTQYF. The V and J genes are TRBV18 and TRBJ2-3, with a possible D match to TRBD1 (6 bases). CDR3 length: 16 amino acids. V was clipped by 5 bases and J by 0 bases, with 15 bases between them. Germline V gene lookup returns CDR1 KGHSH and CDR2 LQKENI.

The chain couples TRBV6-2 or TRBV6-3 to TRBJ2-7; 7 bases fit TRBD2. The V gene end was trimmed by 7 bases and the J gene end by 6 bases; junction bases not matched to a gene: 12. Germline loops: CDR1 MNHEY, CDR2 SVGEGT. The CDR3 contains 14 residues. CDR3 loop: CASTKGLRAGEQYF. CDR3 DNA sequence: TGTGCCAGCACCAAGGGACTACGAGCTGGCGAGCAGTACTTC.

This clonotype was observed a few times. The chain combines TRBV5-5 with TRBJ2-2; tentative D call: TRBD2 (6 bases). From germline, CDR1 is SGHKS and CDR2 YYEKEE (reference sequence). There are 14 residues in the CDR3. Trimming cost V 4 bases and J 6 bases, with 13 bases left between them. CDR3 amino acids: CASSPHPGAGELFF. The CDR3 DNA sequence: TGTGCCAGCAGCCCCCACCCGGGGGCCGGGGAGCTGTTTTTT. The full variable domain, completed using reference TRBV5-5 and TRBJ2-2, is DAGVTQSPTHLIKTRGQQVTLRCSPISGHKSVSWYQQVLGQGPQFIFQYYEKEERGRGNFPDRFSARQFPNYSSELNVNALLLGDSALYLCASSPHPGAGELFFGEGSRLTVL.

This clonotype was detected many times. The chain carries TRBV4-3 and TRBJ2-1; 9 bases align to TRBD1. V dropped 4 bases and J dropped 5; count of bases not matched to a gene: 12. CDR1 is LGHNA and CDR2 is YSLEER in the germline V gene. The CDR3 covers 17 residues. The CDR3 sequence: CASSLNTGGEVDNEQFF. CDR3 nucleotides: TGCGCCAGCAGCCTCAACACAGGGGGCGAGGTTGACAATGAGCAGTTCTTC.

The CDR3 here is CAWSALAGTGELFF. The CDR3 nucleotides read TGTGCCTGGAGCGCTCTAGCGGGGACCGGGGAGCTGTTTTTT. This sequence joins TRBV30 and TRBJ2-2; the match to TRBD2 covers 9 bases. CDR3 length equals 14 residues. Germline V CDR1 and CDR2: GTSNPN, SVGIG (reference sequence). V was clipped by 3 bases and J by 5 bases; unmatched bases: 4.

There are a few counts of this clonotype. This sequence joins TRBV4-1 and TRBJ1-5; the D is unclear. Germline CDR1 is MGHRA and CDR2 is YSYEKL. Trimming took off 2 bases at V and 1 base at J, with 15 bases between the two ends. The CDR3 length is 17 residues. CDR3 nucleotides: TGCGCCAGCAGCCAATTGGGAGGAGGTCAGAGCAATCAGCCCCAGCATTTT. This gives the protein CASSQLGGGQSNQPQHF.

The sample holds a few counts of this clonotype. The V call is TRBV12-3 or TRBV12-4, the J call TRBJ2-1; 8 bases agree with TRBD2. The CDR3 totals 16 residues. The J segment lost 8 bases and the V segment lost 2 bases, leaving 11 bases of the junction unmatched. CDR3 region: CASSLPPREGLHEQFF. As DNA, the CDR3 is TGTGCCAGCAGTTTACCTCCCCGGGAGGGCCTCCATGAGCAGTTCTTC.

This chain uses TRBV4-1 with TRBJ2-5; D is unresolved. The CDR3 totals 13 residues. The germline gives CDR1 MGHRA, CDR2 YSYEKL. V shed 0 bases and J shed 7 bases, with 9 bases lying between them. In nucleotides, the CDR3 is TGCGCCAGCAGCCAAGATATGAGCCTGACCCAGTACTTC. As protein: CASSQDMSLTQYF.

This clonotype was seen a handful of times. The chain employs TRBV10-3 and TRBJ2-5; D gene unclear. Trimming cost V 3 bases and J 3 bases, with 5 bases left between them. The CDR3 spans 12 residues. Germline loops: CDR1 ENHRY, CDR2 SYGVKD. As DNA, the CDR3 is TGTGCCATCAGTGACTTTGAAGAGACCCAGTACTTC. It encodes CAISDFEETQYF.

The V gene is TRBV4-2, the J gene TRBJ2-5, with D uncertain. This CDR3 has 11 amino acids. Deletions cut 0 bases from V and 6 bases from J, with 2 bases between. CDR1 LGHNA and CDR2 YNFKEQ come from the germline V gene. The CDR3 here is CASSQDKTQYF. In nucleotides, the CDR3 is TGTGCCAGCAGCCAAGATAAGACCCAGTACTTC.

This clonotype was recorded at least ten times. The chain uses TRBV12-3 or TRBV12-4 and TRBJ2-7; unclear D gene. With 6 bases removed from V and 4 bases from J, the gap between germline ends came to 10 bases. The CDR3 length is 12 residues. In DNA form, the CDR3 reads TGTGCCAGCAGCTTGTGGCTTTACGAGCAGTACTTC. Its translation is CASSLWLYEQYF.

This clonotype was seen at least ten times. The CDR3 region is CSAQVGSAGGTIYF. For the CDR3, the DNA is TGCAGTGCCCAAGTAGGCAGTGCCGGGGGCACCATATATTTT. The J gene is TRBJ1-3, the V gene TRBV20-1, with D perhaps matching TRBD1 (5 bases). V was trimmed by 6 bases and J by 9 bases, leaving 21 bases between them. Germline CDR1 reads DFQATT; CDR2 reads SNEGSKA (reference sequence). There are 14 residues in the CDR3.

The V call is TRBV15, the J call TRBJ1-5, with D tentatively TRBD1 (5 bases). V dropped 1 base and J dropped 15 bases, with 13 bases sitting between them. The germline CDR1 and CDR2 sequences are LNHNV and YYDKDF (reference sequence). This CDR3 has 12 amino acids. CDR3 nucleotides: TGTGCCACCAGCAGAGCGGAGGGGCCTTGGCATTTT. Translation gives CATSRAEGPWHF.

In DNA form, the CDR3 reads TGTGCCAGCGTCGGGGAAGGAGCCTACGAGCAGTACTTC. Amino acid sequence: CASVGEGAYEQYF. This sequence joins TRBV2 and TRBJ2-7, with D perhaps TRBD2 (5 bases). V dropped 8 bases and J dropped 2 bases, with 13 bases sitting between them. The germline V gene has CDR1 SNHLY and CDR2 FYNNEI. There are 13 residues in the CDR3.

The chain couples TRBV2 to TRBJ2-7; TRBD1 matches at 9 bases. Looked up from germline, CDR1 is SNHLY and CDR2 is FYNNEI. Losses at the gene ends were 4 bases for V and 2 bases for J; bases not matched to a gene: 9. The CDR3 spans 16 residues. The chain's CDR3 is CASSGSQGAPTYEQYF. The DNA of the CDR3 is TGTGCCAGCAGTGGGTCACAGGGGGCGCCGACCTACGAGCAGTACTTC.

This clonotype was found a few times. The chain employs TRBV21-1 and TRBJ2-7; the table's D call TRBD1 went unverified against the DNA. TRBV21-1 constitutes a pseudogene. CDR3 length equals 20 residues. The CDR3 loop is CASSPHGGSVDSQGSYEQYF. The DNA of the CDR3 is TGTGCCAGCAGCCCTCACGGGGGAAGCGTCGACAGCCAAGGATCCTACGAGCAGTACTTC.

This chain links TRBV24-1 with TRBJ1-5; no clear D. There are 15 residues in the CDR3. Per the germline V gene, CDR1 is KGHDR and CDR2 is SFDVKD. Trimming shortened V by 3 bases and J by 3 bases, and 11 bases separated the two germline ends. DNA of the CDR3: TGTGCCACCAGTGATACCGGGTCGATCAATCAGCCCCAGCATTTT. Its protein product is CATSDTGSINQPQHF.

Ten or more counts support this clonotype. This sequence joins TRBV20-1 and TRBJ1-2, with D perhaps matching TRBD1 (5 bases). The V gene's germline CDR1 is DFQATT and CDR2 SNEGSKA (reference sequence). V lost 6 bases to trimming and J lost 4 bases, with 9 bases between them. The CDR3 consists of 11 residues. In nucleotides, the CDR3 is TGCAGTGCCACAGGCTCCTATGGCTACACCTTC. Translation gives CSATGSYGYTF.

This clonotype was seen only a few times. The chain has TRBV5-1 and TRBJ2-2, with D tentatively TRBD1 or TRBD2 (5 bases each). The CDR3 runs 13 residues. Looked up from germline, CDR1 is SGHRS and CDR2 is YFSETQ. V was shortened by 8 bases and J by 4 bases, with 12 bases between the two germline ends. Here the CDR3 DNA reads TGCGCCAGTGTCCGGGACGTCACCGGGGAGCTGTTTTTT. It yields the protein CASVRDVTGELFF.